This T cell receptor (beta chain) came from a study of regulatory T cells in long-lasting Graves disease. Whole-study results and caveats: Analyses excluded thyroid tissue, covering peripheral blood alone.

Libraries of TCR beta came from iRepertoire HTBI primers plus Arm-PCR of CDR3 regions. One entry per CDR3 protein, called by TCRdb with MiXCR from the multiplex PCR reads. Here the sample spans approximately 380,000 distinct CDR3 sequences, under 25% being singletons. The time point denotes: persistent/refractory GD, antithyroid drugs over 5 years with positive TRAb. TCR sequences were obtained from RNA taken from PBMCs. A remark on this clonotype: Its target is not known.

The receptor's source is a female donor with Graves disease. The sample in question was peripheral blood mononuclear cells (PBMCs), obtained when the disease was refractory, from a patient treated with antithyroid drugs.

The CDR3 nucleotides are TGTGCCAGCAGTGAAGCGTTACTAGCGGGAGTCAATGAGCAGTTCTTC. This encodes CASSEALLAGVNEQFF. This chain connects TRBV6-1 to TRBJ2-1; TRBD2 aligns across 11 bases. The CDR3 is 16 residues long. Germline values: CDR1 MNHNS, CDR2 SASEGT. The V segment lost 0 bases and the J segment 6 bases; nucleotides outside the gene matches: 4.